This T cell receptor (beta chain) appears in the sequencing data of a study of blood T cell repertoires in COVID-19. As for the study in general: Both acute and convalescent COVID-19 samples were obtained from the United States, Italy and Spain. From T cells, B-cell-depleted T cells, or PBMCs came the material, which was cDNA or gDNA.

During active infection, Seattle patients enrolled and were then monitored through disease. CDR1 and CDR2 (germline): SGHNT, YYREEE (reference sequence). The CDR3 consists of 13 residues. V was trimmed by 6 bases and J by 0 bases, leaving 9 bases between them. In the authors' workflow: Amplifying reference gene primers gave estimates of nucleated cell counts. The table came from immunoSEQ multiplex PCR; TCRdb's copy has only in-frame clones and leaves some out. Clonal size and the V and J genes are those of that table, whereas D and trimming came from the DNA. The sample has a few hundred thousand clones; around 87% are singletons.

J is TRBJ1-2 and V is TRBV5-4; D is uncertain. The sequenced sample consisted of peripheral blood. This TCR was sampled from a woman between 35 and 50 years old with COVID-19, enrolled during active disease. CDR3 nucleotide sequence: TGTGCCAGCACCCAGACTGCTAACTATGGCTACACCTTC. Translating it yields CASTQTANYGYTF.